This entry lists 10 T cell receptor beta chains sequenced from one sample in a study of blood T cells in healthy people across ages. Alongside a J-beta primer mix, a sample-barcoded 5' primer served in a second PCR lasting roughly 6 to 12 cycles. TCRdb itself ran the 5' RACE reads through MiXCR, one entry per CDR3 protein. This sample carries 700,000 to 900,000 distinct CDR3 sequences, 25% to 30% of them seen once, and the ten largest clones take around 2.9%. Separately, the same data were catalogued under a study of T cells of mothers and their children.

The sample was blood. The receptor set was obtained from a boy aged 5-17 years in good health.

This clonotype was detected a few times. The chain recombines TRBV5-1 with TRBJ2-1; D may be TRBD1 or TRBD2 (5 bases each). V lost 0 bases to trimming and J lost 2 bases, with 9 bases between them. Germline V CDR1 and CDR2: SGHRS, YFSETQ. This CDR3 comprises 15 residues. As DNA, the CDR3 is TGCGCCAGCAGCTTGGCGTGGGGGACCTACAATGAGCAGTTCTTC. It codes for CASSLAWGTYNEQFF.

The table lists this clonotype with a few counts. DNA of the CDR3: TGTGCCAGCAGCCCGATAGCGGGGCTCTACTACGAGCAGTACTTC. Translating gives CASSPIAGLYYEQYF. The chain has TRBV11-2 and TRBJ2-7; TRBD2 agrees at 8 bases. V lost 5 bases to trimming and J lost 3 bases; unmatched junction nucleotides: 9. Per germline, CDR1 SGHAT and CDR2 FQNNGV. The CDR3 is 15 amino acids.

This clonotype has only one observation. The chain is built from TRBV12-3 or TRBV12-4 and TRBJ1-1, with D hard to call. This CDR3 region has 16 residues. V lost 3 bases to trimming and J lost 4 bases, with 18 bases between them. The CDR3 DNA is TGTGCCAGCAGTTTTGGCGACCGACCCGAGGGCACTGAAGCTTTCTTT. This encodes CASSFGDRPEGTEAFF.

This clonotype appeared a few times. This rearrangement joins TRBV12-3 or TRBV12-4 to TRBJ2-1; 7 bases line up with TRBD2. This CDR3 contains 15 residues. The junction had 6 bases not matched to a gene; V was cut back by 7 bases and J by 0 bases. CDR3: CASTPRDYSYNEQFF. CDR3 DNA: TGTGCCAGCACTCCCCGGGACTACTCCTACAATGAGCAGTTCTTC.

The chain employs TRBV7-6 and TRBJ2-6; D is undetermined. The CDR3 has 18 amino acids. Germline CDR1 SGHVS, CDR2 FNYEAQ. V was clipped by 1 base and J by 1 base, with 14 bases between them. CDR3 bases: TGTGCCAGCAGCTTAGAGGCCCGGCCAAGATCTGGGGCCAACGTCCTGACTTTC. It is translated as CASSLEARPRSGANVLTF.

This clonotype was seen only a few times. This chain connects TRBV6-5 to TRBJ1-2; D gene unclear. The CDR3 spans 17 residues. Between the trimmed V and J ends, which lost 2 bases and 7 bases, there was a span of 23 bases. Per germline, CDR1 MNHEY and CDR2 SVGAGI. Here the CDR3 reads CASSYPTPGVDSRGYTF. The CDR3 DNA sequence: TGTGCCAGCAGTTACCCGACCCCCGGGGTTGATTCCCGTGGCTACACCTTC.

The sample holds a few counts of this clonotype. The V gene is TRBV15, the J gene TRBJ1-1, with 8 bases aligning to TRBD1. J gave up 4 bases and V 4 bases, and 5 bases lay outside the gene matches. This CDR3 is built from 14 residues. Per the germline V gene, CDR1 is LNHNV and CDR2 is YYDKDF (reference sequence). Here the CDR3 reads CATSTTGGGTEAFF. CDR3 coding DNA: TGTGCCACCAGCACTACAGGGGGTGGCACTGAAGCTTTCTTT.

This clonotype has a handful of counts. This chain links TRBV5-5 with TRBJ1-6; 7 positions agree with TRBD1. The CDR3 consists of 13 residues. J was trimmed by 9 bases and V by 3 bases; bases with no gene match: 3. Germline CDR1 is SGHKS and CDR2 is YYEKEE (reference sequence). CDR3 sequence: CASSSGDSSPLHF. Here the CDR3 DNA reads TGTGCCAGCAGCTCGGGGGACAGTTCACCCCTCCACTTT. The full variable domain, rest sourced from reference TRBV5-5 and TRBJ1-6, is DAGVTQSPTHLIKTRGQQVTLRCSPISGHKSVSWYQQVLGQGPQFIFQYYEKEERGRGNFPDRFSARQFPNYSSELNVNALLLGDSALYLCASSSGDSSPLHFGNGTRLTVT.

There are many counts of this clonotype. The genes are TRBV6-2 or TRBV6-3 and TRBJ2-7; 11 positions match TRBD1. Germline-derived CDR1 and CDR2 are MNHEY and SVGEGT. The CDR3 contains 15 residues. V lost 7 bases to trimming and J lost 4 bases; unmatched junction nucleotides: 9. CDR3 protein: CASTPEGTGGYEQYF. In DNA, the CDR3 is TGTGCCAGCACCCCAGAAGGGACAGGGGGTTACGAGCAGTACTTC.

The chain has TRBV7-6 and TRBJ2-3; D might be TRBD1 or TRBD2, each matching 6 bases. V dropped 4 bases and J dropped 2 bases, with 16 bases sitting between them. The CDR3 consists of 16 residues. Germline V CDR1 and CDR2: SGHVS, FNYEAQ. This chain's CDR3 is CASSSGDITYTDTQYF. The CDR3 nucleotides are TGTGCCAGCAGCTCGGGGGACATTACTTACACAGATACGCAGTATTTT.